Listed here are 16 T cell receptor beta chains from one sample, sequenced in a study of identical twins (dated by TCRdb to about 2016). The library was obtained by 5' RACE. Sequencing relied on an Illumina HiSeq 2000. Through fastp at Q25 and MiXCR, TCRdb rebuilt clones from the public reads, retaining in-frame beta chains. For every CDR3 protein sequence, its rows merge into one entry that carries the most common genes and DNA. Recorded for this sample are hundreds of thousands of distinct CDR3 sequences; over 9% of them occurred a single time. The ten largest clonotypes hold around 1.6% of the sample. This sample was also put to use in a study of yellow fever vaccine responses in identical twins.

Material: PBMCs. The source is a woman under 30 in good health.

The rearrangement uses TRBV2 and TRBJ1-4, with D unresolved. The germline V gene has CDR1 SNHLY and CDR2 FYNNEI. Trimming cost V 1 base and J 8 bases, with 5 bases left between them. The CDR3 has 12 amino acids. DNA for the CDR3: TGTGCCAGCAGTGAAGAGGGAGAAAAACTGTTTTTT. Translating it yields CASSEEGEKLFF. Full variable domain (rest looked up from reference TRBV2 and TRBJ1-4): EPEVTQTPSHQVTQMGQEVILRCVPISNHLYFYWYRQILGQKVEFLVSFYNNEISEKSEIFDDQFSVERPDGSNFTLKIRSTKLEDSAMYFCASSEEGEKLFFGSGTQLSVL.

This clonotype was seen ten or more times. CDR3 in DNA: TGTGCCAGCAGTGAAAGCATGGGGGCAGGTCAGCCCCAGCATTTT. Encoded protein: CASSESMGAGQPQHF. V gene TRBV6-1 combines with J gene TRBJ1-5, with D maybe TRBD1 (6 bases). This CDR3 comprises 15 residues. Germline CDR1 reads MNHNS; CDR2 reads SASEGT. V lost 2 bases to trimming and J lost 6 bases, with 14 bases between them.

This clonotype came up a few times. The CDR3 DNA follows: TGTGCCAGCACCGTCGGCGGGGTCAAAGAGACCCAGTACTTC. Translation gives CASTVGGVKETQYF. The V gene is TRBV28, the J gene TRBJ2-5, with D possibly matching TRBD2 (6 bases). Germline CDR1 MDHEN, CDR2 SYDVKM. The length of the CDR3 is 14 residues. Trimming took off 7 bases at V and 3 bases at J, with 15 bases between the two ends.

The table lists this clonotype with many counts. The gene calls are TRBV4-1 and TRBJ2-2; possibly TRBD1 for D (6 bases). The V end was cut by 6 bases, the J end by 5 bases, with 10 bases between. The CDR3 totals 13 residues. Germline V gene sequence: CDR1 MGHRA, CDR2 YSYEKL. The DNA of the CDR3 is TGCGCCAGCAGTCCAGGGGTTACCGGGGAGCTGTTTTTT. Protein sequence: CASSPGVTGELFF.

Ten or more counts support this clonotype. The CDR3 nucleotides are TGCAGTGCTAGCTCCGGGACTAGTATCAATGAGCAGTTCTTC. Its translation: CSASSGTSINEQFF. The chain uses TRBV20-1 and TRBJ2-1; TRBD2 matches 8 bases. V trimming: 3 bases; J trimming: 6 bases; junction bases outside the gene matches: 7. The CDR3 totals 14 residues. Germline CDR1 is DFQATT and CDR2 is SNEGSKA (reference sequence).

This clonotype has a handful of counts. V is TRBV21-1 and J is TRBJ2-1; the table's TRBD2 call for D was not verified on the DNA. TRBV21-1 is a pseudogene locus. The CDR3 spans 19 residues. The CDR3 DNA follows: TGTGCCAGCAGCATAAGGCCCCGACTAGCGGGAGTAAGTTACAATGAGCAGTTCTTC. It is translated as CASSIRPRLAGVSYNEQFF.

The genes are TRBV20-1 and TRBJ2-5, with 11 bases lining up with TRBD1. This CDR3 is built from 17 residues. CDR1 and CDR2 from the germline V gene are DFQATT and SNEGSKA (reference sequence). The J segment lost 2 bases and the V segment lost 2 bases, leaving 10 bases of the junction unmatched. The chain's CDR3 is CSARPSSGTGGQETQYF. CDR3 nucleotide sequence: TGCAGTGCTAGACCCTCCTCCGGGACAGGGGGGCAAGAGACCCAGTACTTC.

This clonotype was detected once. One end of the junction does not line up with germline, which may come from a read error. The chain recombines TRBV12-3 or TRBV12-4 with TRBJ2-5, with 14 bases fitting TRBD2. The CDR3 runs 18 residues. The CDR3 coding sequence is TGTGCCTGCAGTTTAGTAGGCAGGGGACTAGCGGGAGTGGAGACCCAGTACTTC. It encodes CACSLVGRGLAGVETQYF.

This clonotype was counted only a few times. Here the CDR3 reads CASREQKSYNSPLHF. In DNA, the CDR3 is TGTGCCAGCAGGGAACAGAAATCCTATAATTCACCCCTCCACTTT. The chain recombines TRBV27 with TRBJ1-6, with no clear D. V lost 6 bases and J 1 base, leaving 10 bases between the germline ends. CDR1 MNHEY and CDR2 SMNVEV come from the germline V gene (reference sequence). This CDR3 spans 15 amino acids.

The rearrangement uses TRBV5-1 and TRBJ2-3; D is ambiguous. Germline lookup yields CDR1 SGHRS and CDR2 YFSETQ. The CDR3 is made up of 14 amino acids. V dropped 2 bases and J dropped 4 bases, with 11 bases sitting between them. Here the CDR3 reads CASSLGSAADTQYF. The CDR3, as DNA: TGCGCCAGCAGCTTAGGCTCCGCGGCAGATACGCAGTATTTT.

This chain joins TRBV9 and TRBJ1-1; D is ambiguous. Trimming pared 0 bases from V and 5 bases from J, leaving 8 bases between. Germline values: CDR1 SGDLS, CDR2 YYNGEE. This CDR3 is 13 amino acids long. The CDR3 is CASSVEGWTEAFF. The CDR3 DNA is TGTGCCAGCAGCGTAGAAGGGTGGACTGAAGCTTTCTTT.

This clonotype showed up many times. V and J are TRBV5-1 and TRBJ2-3, with 14 bases aligning to TRBD2. Trimming removed 2 bases from V and 3 bases from J; junction bases left unmatched: 14. Germline values: CDR1 SGHRS, CDR2 YFSETQ. CDR3 length: 20 residues. The CDR3 region is CASSLKTGTSGSSRTDTQYF. CDR3 coding DNA: TGCGCCAGCAGCTTAAAGACCGGGACTAGCGGGAGTAGTCGTACAGATACGCAGTATTTT.

The rearrangement links TRBV7-2 to TRBJ1-2; tentative D call: TRBD1 (5 bases). Looked up from germline, CDR1 is SGHTA and CDR2 is FQGNSA. V was shortened by 4 bases and J by 4 bases, with 16 bases between the two germline ends. This CDR3 region has 15 residues. CDR3 in amino acids: CASSSGHVAGYGYTF. The CDR3 region has the DNA TGTGCCAGCAGCTCCGGACACGTTGCGGGCTATGGCTACACCTTC. The full variable domain, rest sourced from reference TRBV7-2 and TRBJ1-2, is GAGVSQSPSNKVTEKGKDVELRCDPISGHTALYWYRQSLGQGLEFLIYFQGNSAPDKSGLPSDRFSAERTGGSVSTLTIQRTQQEDSAVYLCASSSGHVAGYGYTFGSGTRLTVV.

This clonotype has just a few counts. The CDR3, as DNA: TGTGCCAGCAGCTTAACGGATTGGGCGAACACCGGGGAGCTGTTTTTT. It specifies CASSLTDWANTGELFF. This chain uses TRBV7-3 with TRBJ2-2, with no clear D. Germline CDR1 reads SGHTA; CDR2 reads FQGTGA. The CDR3 is made up of 16 amino acids. Trimming stripped 0 bases from V and 0 bases from J, with 8 bases between.

This clonotype appeared a single time. This chain uses TRBV12-3 or TRBV12-4 with TRBJ2-7, with 7 bases fitting TRBD1. The CDR3 has 14 amino acids. With V trimmed by 7 bases and J by 7 bases, 13 bases remained unmatched. CDR3 DNA sequence: TGTGCCAGCACCCCTAGGGGGCCCGCCCCTGAGCAGTACGTC. Translating it yields CASTPRGPAPEQYV.

DNA of the CDR3: TGCAGTGCTAAGTCAGATACGCAGTATTTT. It translates to CSAKSDTQYF. The chain couples TRBV20-1 to TRBJ2-3; D is uncertain. Germline assignment: CDR1 DFQATT and CDR2 SNEGSKA (reference sequence). Trimming stripped 4 bases from V and 4 bases from J, with 3 bases between. There are 10 residues in the CDR3.